This T cell receptor beta chain was recovered during a study of cytomegalovirus exposure and HLA in healthy donors. Study-level findings and limits: 87-base-pair reads could not separate some V segments, including TRBV6-2 and TRBV6-3.

V lost 4 bases to trimming and J lost 4 bases, with 13 bases between them. The CDR3 consists of 14 residues. Germline loops: CDR1 MNHEY, CDR2 SVGAGI. This clone was seen only once. Antigen unknown. A multiplex PCR was run with 60 Vbeta primers and 13 Jbeta primers. TCRdb's table, derived via immunoSEQ multiplex PCR, lists solely in-frame clones and lacks some. The sample gives under 150,000 clones, 70% to 85% of which show up once; 3% to 4% is in the top ten. The sequencing sample was made of PBMCs. The TCR comes from a male donor in good health and CMV-seronegative. The V call is TRBV6-5, the J call TRBJ1-1; the D is unclear. CDR3: CASSSTGSVTEAFF. In nucleotides, the CDR3 is TGTGCCAGCAGTTCTACGGGTTCAGTCACTGAAGCTTTCTTT.